These T cell receptor beta chains were read from a single sample in a study of cytomegalovirus exposure and HLA in healthy donors. Data came from immunoSEQ multiplex PCR; TCRdb stores just in-frame clones and leaves some out. The sample lists approximately 220,000 clones, 60% to 80% occurring once. The sample taken for sequencing was PBMCs. Every receptor here comes from a woman under 40 in good health and CMV-seronegative. CDR3s include the opening cysteine and the closing phenylalanine or tryptophan. D genes are given only for firm matches. Not all rows give a size; the values are once, few, many and, for expanded clones, a class.

abundance	d_gene	v_gene	j_gene	CDR3nt	CDR3aa
few	-	TRBV6-6	TRBJ1-1	TGTGCCAGCAGTGGGAGGGGGGGGACTGAAGCTTTCTTT	CASSGRGGTEAFF
-	TRBD2	TRBV18	TRBJ2-1	TGTGCCAGCTCACCACCGTTAAGTCTAGCGGGGCATAATGAGCAGTTCTTC	CASSPPLSLAGHNEQFF
-	-	TRBV6-1	TRBJ1-1	TGTGCCAGCAGTGAAAAAACCGGGACATTGAACACTGAAGCTTTCTTT	CASSEKTGTLNTEAFF
-	TRBD2	TRBV7-9	TRBJ2-7	TGTTCCAGCAGCATCACGGGACTAGCGATCACAAACTCCTACGAGCAGTACTTC	CSSSITGLAITNSYEQYF
-	TRBD2	TRBV5-1	TRBJ2-1	TGCGCCAGCAGCACCGGGACTAGCGGGATAAATGAGCAGTTCTTC	CASSTGTSGINEQFF
once	TRBD1	TRBV27	TRBJ2-1	TGTGCCACCAAACCAGGGGGACCTAATGAGCAGTTCTTC	CATKPGGPNEQFF
-	-	TRBV7-9	TRBJ1-1	TGTGCCAGCAGCTTAAGACTGGCAACTGAAGCTTTCTTT	CASSLRLATEAFF
-	-	TRBV9	TRBJ1-3	TGTGCCAGCAGCTCGCACCTTGGGACACAAGGAAACACCATATATTTT	CASSSHLGTQGNTIYF
-	TRBD1	TRBV23-1	TRBJ1-2	TGCGCCAGCAGTCACCGAGACAGGGGGAGAGGCTACACCTTC	CASSHRDRGRGYTF
-	-	TRBV6-5	TRBJ2-3	TGTGCCAGCAGTATTACATACGGCACAGATACGCAGTATTTT	CASSITYGTDTQYF
-	-	TRBV30	TRBJ1-1	TGTGCCTGGAGGGTAGCCAGGGGTCATCGGGCGAACACTGAAGCTTTCTTT	CAWRVARGHRANTEAFF
-	-	TRBV7-9	TRBJ2-5	TGTGCCAGCAGCTCTATAGGTTCGGACTTTCAGTACTTC	CASSSIGSDFQYF
once	TRBD2	TRBV5-1	TRBJ2-1	TGCGCCAGCAGCTCGGACTATTGGACTAGCTATAAAGGTGAGCAGTTCTTC	CASSSDYWTSYKGEQFF
once	TRBD2	TRBV11-1	TRBJ2-1	TGTGCCAGCAGCCCCCGGCGACTAGCGGGCAACCACAATGAGCAGTTCTTC	CASSPRRLAGNHNEQFF
-	TRBD1	TRBV6-5	TRBJ2-7	TGTGCCAGCAGTCCGCTTACAGGACAGGGATACGAGCAGTACTTC	CASSPLTGQGYEQYF
-	-	TRBV27	TRBJ1-1	TGTGCCAGCAGTTTAATGGTCGGGGGAGGCACTGAAGCTTTCTTT	CASSLMVGGGTEAFF
-	TRBD1	TRBV5-4	TRBJ2-2	TGTGCCAGCAGCCCTAGGCCAAACAGGGGGTTCACCGGGGAGCTGTTTTTT	CASSPRPNRGFTGELFF
once	-	TRBV9	TRBJ2-3	TGTGCCAGCAGCGTAGACCTAGCTCCCCCCTACGATACGCAGTATTTT	CASSVDLAPPYDTQYF
-	-	TRBV6-5	TRBJ1-5	TGTGCCAGCAGCCTTCGGGAGGGGCCCGATCAGCCCCAGCATTTT	CASSLREGPDQPQHF
-	TRBD2	TRBV29-1	TRBJ2-3	TGCAGCGTTGAAGATCTCGGGAGGGCCGATACGCAGTATTTT	CSVEDLGRADTQYF
-	TRBD1	TRBV2	TRBJ2-1	TGTGCCAGCACGGGACAGGGCTACAATGAGCAGTTCTTC	CASTGQGYNEQFF
-	-	TRBV9	TRBJ2-7	TGTGCCAGCAGCTCTACGGGACACTCCATCGAGCAGTACTTC	CASSSTGHSIEQYF
-	-	TRBV6-5	TRBJ1-4	TGTGCCAGCACTCTCGGGCCGGGGTTAGGTGAAAAACTGTTTTTT	CASTLGPGLGEKLFF
-	TRBD1	TRBV23-1	TRBJ1-1	TGCGCCAGCAGTCCTCGACAGGGAACCCGGGGGACTGAAGCTTTCTTT	CASSPRQGTRGTEAFF
-	-	TRBV6-5	TRBJ2-7	TGTGCCAGCAGTTACTCCGGGACACGACCCACCTACGAGCAGTACTTC	CASSYSGTRPTYEQYF
-	-	TRBV27	TRBJ2-2	TGTGCCAGCAGTGACTCGAACACCGGGGAGCTGTTTTTT	CASSDSNTGELFF
-	TRBD1	TRBV5-4	TRBJ2-1	TGTGCCAGCAGCTACGGACAGGGGTCTGACGATGAGCAGTTCTTC	CASSYGQGSDDEQFF
-	-	TRBV2	TRBJ2-3	TGTGCCAGCAGTGAAGGAACAGCGGCAGATACGCAGTATTTT	CASSEGTAADTQYF
-	TRBD2	TRBV5-4	TRBJ2-2	TGTGCCAGCAGCGACCCTCGGGGGGGAAGCGGGGAGCTGTTTTTT	CASSDPRGGSGELFF
-	TRBD1	TRBV6-5	TRBJ1-5	TGTGCCAGCAGAGACAGGGGGACGAATCAGCCCCAGCATTTT	CASRDRGTNQPQHF